This TCR beta chain stems from a study of shared clonotypes between healthy human individuals. In the study overall: CD4 naive and memory got three plates each, CD8 naive two, CD8 memory one.

The germline V and J ends were trimmed by 3 bases and 3 bases, with 7 bases remaining between them. Per the germline V gene, CDR1 is SGHRS and CDR2 is YFSETQ. The CDR3 extends over 12 amino acids. Whole-study findings and limits: The study generally estimated greater richness for naive than memory subsets. Tissue TCR repertoires likely differ from these blood-only repertoires. The study found roughly 5% of naive CD4 clonotypes shared across a handful of donors.

Of note for this clone: Antigen unknown.

Some clones are missing from TCRdb's copy, which holds only in-frame ones; the method was immunoSEQ multiplex PCR. The sample records approximately 1.4 million clones, 95% to 99% being singletons. The source material was naive CD4+ T cells sorted from blood. Described subset: CD45RA+ positively selected. The chain carries TRBV5-1 and TRBJ2-7; no clear D. This receptor was obtained from a young man in good health. CDR3 nucleotides: TGCGCCAGCAGCTCAAAATACTACGAGCAGTACTTC. It specifies CASSSKYYEQYF.